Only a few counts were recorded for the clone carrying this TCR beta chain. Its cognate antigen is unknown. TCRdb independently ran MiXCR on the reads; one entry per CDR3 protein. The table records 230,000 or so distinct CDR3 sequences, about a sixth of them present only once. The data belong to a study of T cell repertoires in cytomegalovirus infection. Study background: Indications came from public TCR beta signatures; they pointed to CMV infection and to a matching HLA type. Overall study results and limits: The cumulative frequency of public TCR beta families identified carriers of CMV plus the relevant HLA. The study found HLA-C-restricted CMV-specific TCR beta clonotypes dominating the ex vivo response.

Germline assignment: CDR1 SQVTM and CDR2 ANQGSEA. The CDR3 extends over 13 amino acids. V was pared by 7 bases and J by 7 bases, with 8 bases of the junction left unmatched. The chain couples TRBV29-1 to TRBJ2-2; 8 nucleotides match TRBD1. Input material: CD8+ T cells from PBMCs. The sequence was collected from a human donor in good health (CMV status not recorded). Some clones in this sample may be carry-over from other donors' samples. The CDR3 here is CSGATGEIGELFF. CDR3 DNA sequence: TGCAGCGGGGCGACAGGGGAAATCGGGGAGCTGTTTTTT.